This T cell receptor beta chain was found in a study of patients and donors after allogeneic stem cell transplantation. This clonotype has only a few counts. TCRdb itself ran the RT-PCR reads through MiXCR, one entry per CDR3 protein. The data show about 400,000 distinct CDR3 sequences, about a sixth seen once. Trimming left V 0 bases short and J 10 bases short, with 16 bases between. The V gene's germline CDR1 is SEHNR and CDR2 FQNEAQ (reference sequence). The CDR3 loop spans 15 amino acids. V usage is TRBV7-9 and J usage is TRBJ2-1, with D perhaps matching TRBD2 (5 bases). The sample taken for sequencing was blood, either unsorted or a sorted T cell fraction (not recorded which). This TCR came from a human donor who was either an allogeneic HSCT recipient or a stem cell or donor lymphocyte infusion donor (not recorded which). It is not recorded whose cells these are; they may come from a transplant donor. CDR3 coding DNA: TGTGCCAGCAGCTTAGCAGAGCCTCCCTCGGGGGAGCAGTTCTTC. This gives the protein CASSLAEPPSGEQFF.